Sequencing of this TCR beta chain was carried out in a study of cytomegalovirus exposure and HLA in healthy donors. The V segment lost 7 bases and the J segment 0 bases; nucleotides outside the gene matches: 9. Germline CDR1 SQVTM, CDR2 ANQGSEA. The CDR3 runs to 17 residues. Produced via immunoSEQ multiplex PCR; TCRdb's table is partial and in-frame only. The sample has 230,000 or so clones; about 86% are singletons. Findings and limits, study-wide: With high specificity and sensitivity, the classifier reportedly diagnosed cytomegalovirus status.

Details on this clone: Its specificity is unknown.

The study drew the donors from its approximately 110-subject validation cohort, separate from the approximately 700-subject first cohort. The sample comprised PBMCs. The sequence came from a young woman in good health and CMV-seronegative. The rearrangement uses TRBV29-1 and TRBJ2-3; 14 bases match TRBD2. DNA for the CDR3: TGCAGCGGACGAGTGGGACTAGCGGGAGCCAGCACAGATACGCAGTATTTT. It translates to CSGRVGLAGASTDTQYF.